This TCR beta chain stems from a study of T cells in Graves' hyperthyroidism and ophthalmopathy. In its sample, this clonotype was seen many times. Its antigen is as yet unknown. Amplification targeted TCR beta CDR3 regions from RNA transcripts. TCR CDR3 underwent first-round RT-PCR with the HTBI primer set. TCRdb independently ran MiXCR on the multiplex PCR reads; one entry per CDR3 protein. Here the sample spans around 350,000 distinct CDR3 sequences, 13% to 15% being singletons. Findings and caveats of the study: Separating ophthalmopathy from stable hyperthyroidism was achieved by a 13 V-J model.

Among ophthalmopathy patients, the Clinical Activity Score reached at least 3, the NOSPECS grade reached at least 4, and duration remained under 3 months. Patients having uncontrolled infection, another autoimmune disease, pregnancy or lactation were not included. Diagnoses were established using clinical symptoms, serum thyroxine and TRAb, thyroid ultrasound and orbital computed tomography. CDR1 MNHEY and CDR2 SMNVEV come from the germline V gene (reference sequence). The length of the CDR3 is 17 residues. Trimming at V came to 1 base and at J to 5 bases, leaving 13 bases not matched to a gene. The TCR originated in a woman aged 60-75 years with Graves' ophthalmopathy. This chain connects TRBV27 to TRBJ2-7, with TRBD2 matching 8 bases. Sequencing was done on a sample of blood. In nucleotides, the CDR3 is TGTGCCAGCAGTTTATTGGGCGGACGACGGGAGGGGCACGAGCAGTACTTC. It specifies CASSLLGGRREGHEQYF.